The entry below describes one T cell receptor (beta chain). As yet, its antigen is unknown. Without exception, sorted populations had purity beyond 98%. The CDR3 is 15 residues long. Germline CDR1 is SEHNR and CDR2 is FQNEAQ (reference sequence). J gave up 1 base and V 4 bases, and 6 bases lay outside the gene matches. These data originate in a study of beta chain features in type 1 diabetes. About the study: Healthy donors, compared against patients, showed similar age, gender and cell yields.

Since all of the isolated RNA was reverse transcribed, expressed TCRB transcripts were what got sequenced. Profiling relied on immunoSEQ multiplex PCR, and the TCRdb table lists in-frame clones only, not all of them. Counted here are 400,000 to 450,000 clones, around 14% occurring once; the ten biggest clones make up approximately 0.035%. General study findings and limits: Over-representation of high TCR-expressing cells was a possible consequence of cDNA sequencing.

This chain links TRBV7-9 with TRBJ1-1, with 7 bases aligning to TRBD1. The receptor comes from a young man in good health. The specimen was naive CD4+ T cells from blood. CDR3 DNA: TGTGCCAGCAGCTCAAACAGGGGTCGGAACACTGAAGCTTTCTTT. This codes for CASSSNRGRNTEAFF.